This TCR beta chain was obtained from a study of blood T cells in healthy people across ages. Turning to the study itself: Capture via template switching afforded approximately one barcoded beta molecule per two T cells.

A sample-barcoded 5' primer and a J-beta primer mix were used in a second PCR of roughly 7 to 11 cycles. Each CDR3 protein is one row after TCRdb ran MiXCR on the 5' RACE reads. Of just over 1 million distinct CDR3 sequences in the sample, 45% were seen once. The germline gives CDR1 SGHDN, CDR2 FVKESK. The ends were cut back, 1 base at V and 10 bases at J, with 11 bases in the middle. This CDR3 has 13 amino acids. Sequencing was performed on blood. The chain is built from TRBV14 and TRBJ2-1; perhaps TRBD2 as D (6 bases). The TCR comes from a woman in her fifties or sixties in good health. The CDR3: CASSQVWGVEQFF. In DNA, the CDR3 is TGTGCCAGCAGCCAAGTATGGGGGGTCGAGCAGTTCTTC.